One sample yielded the 24 T cell receptor beta chains listed below, sequenced in a study of T cells after posttransplantation cyclophosphamide. The assay was immunoSEQ multiplex PCR, and TCRdb's table has in-frame clones only and misses some. This table holds approximately 17,000 clones, about 93% found once. The naive gate required viable CD3+CD4+ or CD3+CD8+ cells with CCR7+CD45RA+CD45RO-CD95-CD27+CD28+ phenotype. Sequencing was performed on naive CD4+ T cells sorted from blood. These receptors were taken from a woman aged 50 to 65 in good health and a related stem cell transplant donor.

This chain's CDR3 is CASRAGTSGRGTQYF. The CDR3 DNA reads as TGTGCCAGCAGGGCTGGGACTAGCGGGCGAGGGACCCAGTACTTC. The chain uses TRBV27 and TRBJ2-5; TRBD2 matches 12 bases. Germline CDR1 and CDR2: MNHEY and SMNVEV (reference sequence). With V trimmed by 6 bases and J by 7 bases, 9 bases remained unmatched. CDR3 size: 15 residues.

V gene TRBV30 combines with J gene TRBJ1-4; D remains ambiguous. This CDR3 is 10 amino acids long. The V gene's germline CDR1 is GTSNPN and CDR2 SVGIG (reference sequence). The ends were cut back, 3 bases at V and 11 bases at J, with 7 bases in the middle. CDR3 in amino acids: CAWRTSKLFF. The CDR3 DNA reads as TGTGCCTGGAGGACAAGTAAACTGTTTTTT.

The chain employs TRBV6-1 and TRBJ2-7; 13 bases map to TRBD2. CDR3 length: 17 residues. V lost 4 bases, J lost 3 bases, and 9 bases stayed unmatched. Looked up from germline, CDR1 is MNHNS and CDR2 is SASEGT. The CDR3, as DNA: TGTGCCAGCAGTGCCGGGACTAGCGGGAACGTCCTCTACGAGCAGTACTTC. It is translated as CASSAGTSGNVLYEQYF.

The J gene is TRBJ2-1, the V gene TRBV7-2, with 8 bases aligning to TRBD2. Germline CDR1 and CDR2: SGHTA and FQGNSA. This CDR3 has 14 amino acids. Trimming at V came to 3 bases and at J to 8 bases, leaving 6 bases not matched to a gene. DNA of the CDR3: TGTGCCAGCAGCTTCCGGGAGGGCCCCCATGAGCAGTTCTTC. The encoded protein is CASSFREGPHEQFF.

The CDR3 sequence is CASSFRFGGNTIYF. The CDR3 DNA sequence: TGTGCCAGCAGCTTCCGTTTCGGTGGAAACACCATATATTTT. This chain links TRBV7-8 with TRBJ1-3; D ambiguous. This CDR3 contains 14 residues. Trimming took 3 bases from V and 3 from J, leaving 9 bases between them. The V gene's germline CDR1 is SGHVS and CDR2 FQNEAQ.

V usage is TRBV9 and J usage is TRBJ2-7, with D possibly TRBD2 on 5 matching bases. The CDR3 is 14 residues long. Trimming took 0 bases from V and 4 from J, leaving 11 bases between them. The germline gives CDR1 SGDLS, CDR2 YYNGEE. The CDR3 coding sequence is TGTGCCAGCAGCGTAGAGAGCGGCCATTACGAGCAGTACTTC. It is translated as CASSVESGHYEQYF.

This chain joins TRBV9 and TRBJ2-5; a possible D gene is TRBD1 (5 bases). V lost 4 bases to trimming and J lost 1 base, with 20 bases between them. Germline values: CDR1 SGDLS, CDR2 YYNGEE. The CDR3 extends over 17 amino acids. The CDR3 spells CASSSPSDTIFQETQYF. The CDR3 region has the DNA TGTGCCAGCAGCTCCCCCTCGGACACCATATTCCAAGAGACCCAGTACTTC.

The chain uses TRBV5-1 and TRBJ1-2; no definite D call. This CDR3 is 14 amino acids long. Trimming removed 2 bases at V and 9 bases at J, with 17 bases between. The germline V gene encodes CDR1 SGHRS and CDR2 YFSETQ. The CDR3 sequence: CASSFLDGTGSYTF. The CDR3 region has the DNA TGCGCCAGCAGCTTCCTAGACGGTACCGGGAGCTACACCTTC.

V and J are TRBV5-4 and TRBJ2-1; 10 bases line up with TRBD2. The CDR3 is 13 amino acids. The J segment lost 9 bases and the V segment lost 4 bases, leaving 4 bases of the junction unmatched. Germline CDR1 and CDR2: SGHNT and YYREEE (reference sequence). This CDR3 is CASSLRLAGEQFF. CDR3 DNA sequence: TGTGCCAGCAGCCTTCGACTAGCGGGTGAGCAGTTCTTC.

The genes are TRBV7-3 and TRBJ1-5; D gene unclear. V lost 5 bases and J lost 8, with 16 bases in between. Germline values: CDR1 SGHTA, CDR2 FQGTGA. The CDR3 is made up of 14 amino acids. CDR3 nucleotides: TGTGCCAGCAGCCCGGGCTTTCCCGGGAAGCCCCAGCATTTT. Its protein is CASSPGFPGKPQHF.

This clone occurred once. The rearrangement links TRBV9 to TRBJ2-5; TRBD1 agrees at 8 bases. The closer fit of TRBJ2-7 to the DNA end suggests the J call may be wrong. The CDR3 has 15 amino acids. Germline V lookup: CDR1 SGDLS, CDR2 YYNGEE. For the CDR3, the DNA is TGTGCCAGCAGCGTTGGGGACAGGTCCCCCTACGAGCAGTACTTC. Its protein product is CASSVGDRSPYEQYF.

The rearrangement links TRBV25-1 to TRBJ1-1; no definite D call. Germline-derived CDR1 and CDR2 are MGHDK and SYGVNS. V lost 4 bases and J lost 0, with 6 bases in between. The CDR3 covers 13 residues. The CDR3 DNA follows: TGTGCCAGCAGTGCCGGGGTGAACACTGAAGCTTTCTTT. This sequence encodes CASSAGVNTEAFF.

This chain links TRBV7-3 with TRBJ2-7; D perhaps matches TRBD2 (5 bases). The CDR3 totals 16 residues. Germline assignment: CDR1 SGHTA and CDR2 FQGTGA. The V end lost 4 bases, the J end lost 5 bases, and 21 bases lay between the germline ends. Here the CDR3 reads CASSSLASQRFHEQYF. The CDR3 DNA follows: TGTGCCAGCAGCTCCTTAGCGTCCCAAAGGTTCCACGAGCAGTACTTC.

This sequence joins TRBV30 and TRBJ1-1, with D unresolved. The CDR3 is 12 residues long. Trimming cost V 4 bases and J 9 bases, with 15 bases left between them. The germline V gene has CDR1 GTSNPN and CDR2 SVGIG (reference sequence). The CDR3 region is CAWILLGVKAFF. CDR3 bases: TGTGCCTGGATTCTTCTGGGAGTTAAAGCTTTCTTT.

The rearrangement links TRBV30 to TRBJ1-1; D gene uncertain. Germline loops: CDR1 GTSNPN, CDR2 SVGIG (reference sequence). With 3 bases removed from V and 5 bases from J, the gap between germline ends came to 19 bases. The CDR3 runs to 15 residues. The DNA for the CDR3 is TGTGCCTGGAGGTTGGGTCTTCGGGGTGAAACTGAAGCTTTCTTT. Its translation: CAWRLGLRGETEAFF.

The J gene is TRBJ2-5, the V gene TRBV18; TRBD2 matches 14 bases. The J call may be in error: the DNA end matches TRBJ2-7 better. From germline, CDR1 is KGHSH and CDR2 LQKENI. This CDR3 comprises 17 residues. The CDR3 protein is CASSREGTSGSSYEQYF. The CDR3 DNA reads TGTGCCAGCTCAAGGGAGGGGACTAGCGGGAGTAGCTACGAGCAGTACTTC.

This rearrangement joins TRBV9 to TRBJ1-1; D uncertain. This CDR3 spans 18 amino acids. Trimming shortened V by 4 bases and J by 1 base, and 23 bases separated the two germline ends. Germline lookup yields CDR1 SGDLS and CDR2 YYNGEE. The CDR3 coding sequence is TGTGCCAGCAGCAAGCTGCCTTCCGTCCTCTCCCCGAACACTGAAGCTTTCTTT. Translation gives CASSKLPSVLSPNTEAFF.

This sequence joins TRBV9 and TRBJ2-1, with TRBD1 identical over 7 bases. The V gene's germline CDR1 is SGDLS and CDR2 YYNGEE. CDR3 length: 16 amino acids. J was trimmed by 6 bases and V by 2 bases; bases with no gene match: 11. The CDR3 region is CASSVLGQANSNEQFF. As DNA, the CDR3 is TGTGCCAGCAGCGTTCTCGGACAGGCTAACTCCAATGAGCAGTTCTTC.

V is TRBV4-3 and J is TRBJ2-7, with 10 bases lining up with TRBD1. Germline CDR1 LGHNA, CDR2 YSLEER. This CDR3 is built from 15 residues. V shed 1 base and J 7 bases; nucleotides not matched to a gene: 7. The CDR3 region has the DNA TGCGCCAGCAGCCAAGGGACAGGGGGTATGAGAGAGCAGTACTTC. It codes for CASSQGTGGMREQYF.

The rearrangement uses TRBV7-9 and TRBJ2-5; 8 bases fit TRBD1. CDR1 and CDR2 (germline): SEHNR, FQNEAQ (reference sequence). V lost 3 bases and J lost 2; bases outside the gene matches: 2. The CDR3 covers 14 residues. CDR3 protein: CASSFRDRQETQYF. The CDR3 bases are TGTGCCAGCAGCTTCCGGGACAGGCAAGAGACCCAGTACTTC.

This sequence joins TRBV5-1 and TRBJ1-1; no clear D. Trimming cost V 3 bases and J 2 bases, with 11 bases left between them. This CDR3 is 14 amino acids long. The germline V gene has CDR1 SGHRS and CDR2 YFSETQ. The chain's CDR3 is CASSSDTQNTEAFF. DNA of the CDR3: TGCGCCAGCAGCTCTGACACCCAAAACACTGAAGCTTTCTTT.

The chain employs TRBV7-9 and TRBJ1-1, with TRBD1 as a possible D gene (5 bases). This CDR3 is 14 amino acids long. The germline gives CDR1 SEHNR, CDR2 FQNEAQ (reference sequence). V gave up 6 bases and J gave up 4 bases, with 15 bases separating them. This chain's CDR3 is CASRMSGTGTEAFF. The CDR3, as DNA: TGTGCCAGCAGAATGTCCGGGACTGGCACTGAAGCTTTCTTT.

The chain recombines TRBV9 with TRBJ1-4, with 7 bases lining up with TRBD1. Germline V CDR1 and CDR2: SGDLS, YYNGEE. CDR3 length: 15 residues. J gave up 7 bases and V 0 bases, and 6 bases lay outside the gene matches. DNA for the CDR3: TGTGCCAGCAGCGTAGGTGAGGGACAGCTTGAAAAACTGTTTTTT. Translating gives CASSVGEGQLEKLFF.

The gene calls are TRBV19 and TRBJ1-3, with D unresolved. V lost 3 bases, J lost 3 bases, and 3 bases lay in between. Germline V CDR1 and CDR2: LNHDA, SQIVND (reference sequence). The CDR3 loop spans 12 amino acids. Written as DNA, the CDR3 is TGTGCCAGTAGTATCCGTGGAAACACCATATATTTT. It yields the protein CASSIRGNTIYF.